This T cell receptor (beta chain) came from a study of T cell responses to AZD1222 COVID-19 vaccine. Study-level points and caveats: The study found vaccine-associated CD4 TCRs spanning spike, dominant at 160-218 and 743-854. The donor group comprised mostly white British people and more females; the analysis possibly underestimated clonal diversity. With two AZD1222 doses given, Spike-specific TCR breadth and depth both rose. Scientists sampled the repertoires only once the peak T cell response had passed.

Remarks on this clone: As yet, its antigen is unknown.

Some clones are missing from TCRdb's copy, which holds only in-frame ones; the method was immunoSEQ multiplex PCR. Of some 85,000 clones detected, roughly nine tenths appear once; the ten largest clones hold around 6.9%. Germline V gives CDR1 MGHRA, CDR2 YSYEKL. The CDR3 sequence is 15 residues long. The ends lost 4 bases at V and 4 bases at J; junction bases unmatched: 7. This chain connects TRBV4-1 to TRBJ2-3; TRBD1 matches 8 bases. This receptor was identified in an adult in good health. The sequencing here drew on peripheral blood, taken on day 0 of AZD1222 vaccination. The CDR3 reads CASSRKGQGSDTQYF. The CDR3 DNA follows: TGCGCCAGCAGCCGGAAAGGACAGGGATCAGATACGCAGTATTTT.